Following are 20 T cell receptor beta chains from one sample sequenced in a study of blood T cell repertoires in COVID-19. The table came from immunoSEQ multiplex PCR; TCRdb's copy has only in-frame clones and leaves some out. Seen here are approximately 110,000 clones, roughly 80% observed once, and the top ten hold about 20%. Sequenced input: peripheral blood. These receptors came from a man between 65 and 79 years old with active or convalescent COVID-19.

J is TRBJ2-4 and V is TRBV28, with TRBD1 identical over 8 bases. Unmatched junction bases numbered 15, after V lost 7 bases and J lost 1 base. The CDR3 length is 18 residues. Germline V lookup: CDR1 MDHEN, CDR2 SYDVKM. The CDR3 DNA follows: TGTGCCAGCACCGGAGGCAGGGGGCGCCGGGGCGCCAAAAACATTCAGTACTTC. Amino acid sequence: CASTGGRGRRGAKNIQYF.

The rearrangement joins TRBV4-1 to TRBJ2-5; D perhaps matches TRBD1 (6 bases). Germline CDR1 MGHRA, CDR2 YSYEKL. V lost 1 base and J lost 4, with 10 bases in between. There are 14 residues in the CDR3. This CDR3 reads CASSQAGQIETQYF. CDR3 nucleotide sequence: TGCGCCAGCAGCCAAGCAGGACAGATAGAGACCCAGTACTTC.

This chain joins TRBV3-1 (or the pseudogene TRBV3-2) and TRBJ2-7, with a weak D call TRBD2 (5 bases). Germline CDR1 reads LGHDT; CDR2 reads YNNKEL (reference sequence). This CDR3 has 12 amino acids. The V end lost 4 bases, the J end lost 2 bases, and 6 bases lay between the germline ends. The CDR3 is CASSPGTYEQYF. CDR3 nucleotide sequence: TGTGCCAGCAGCCCCGGGACCTACGAGCAGTACTTC.

This clone appeared once. The chain links TRBV12-3 or TRBV12-4 to TRBJ2-7; D possibly corresponds to TRBD1 (6 bases). The CDR3 has 12 residues. V was trimmed by 8 bases and J by 0 bases, leaving 8 bases between them. CDR3 nucleotide sequence: TGTGCCAGCGGCAGGGGCTCCTACGAGCAGTACTTC. The encoded protein is CASGRGSYEQYF.

The gene calls are TRBV18 and TRBJ1-2; D might be TRBD1 (6 bases). Germline V gene sequence: CDR1 KGHSH, CDR2 LQKENI. The CDR3 covers 12 residues. Trimming cost V 3 bases and J 8 bases, with 10 bases left between them. CDR3 sequence reads: CASSPKGDGYTF. The CDR3 nucleotides read TGTGCCAGCTCACCGAAGGGGGACGGCTACACCTTC.

The gene calls are TRBV2 and TRBJ2-7; possible D gene TRBD1, 6 bases. The CDR3 spans 12 residues. V lost 6 bases and J lost 0, with 6 bases in between. Per the germline V gene, CDR1 is SNHLY and CDR2 is FYNNEI. For the CDR3, the DNA is TGTGCCAGCAGGGACAGCTCCTACGAGCAGTACTTC. Its translation: CASRDSSYEQYF.

This clone was counted a single time. The rearrangement links TRBV6-5 to TRBJ1-2; 8 bases are shared with TRBD1. The CDR3 sequence is 13 residues long. The junction had 2 bases not matched to a gene; V was cut back by 5 bases and J by 3 bases. Germline lookup yields CDR1 MNHEY and CDR2 SVGAGI. The CDR3, as DNA: TGTGCCAGCAGTCCACAGGGGGACTATGGCTACACCTTC. Its protein product is CASSPQGDYGYTF.

V and J are TRBV9 and TRBJ1-3, with 10 bases identical to TRBD1. Germline assignment: CDR1 SGDLS and CDR2 YYNGEE. This CDR3 spans 14 amino acids. V was pared by 3 bases and J by 7 bases, with 4 bases of the junction left unmatched. In DNA, the CDR3 is TGTGCCAGCAGCGCGGGACAGGGGTGGAACACCATATATTTT. It is translated as CASSAGQGWNTIYF.

The V gene is TRBV2, the J gene TRBJ2-1; no firm D call. Germline CDR1 is SNHLY and CDR2 is FYNNEI. The CDR3 runs 13 residues. The V and J ends lost 4 bases and 7 bases respectively, with 11 bases between them. CDR3 in amino acids: CASSGTTWNEQFF. DNA of the CDR3: TGTGCCAGCAGTGGAACGACTTGGAATGAGCAGTTCTTC.

This chain uses TRBV2 with TRBJ2-3; maybe TRBD1 (5 bases). The CDR3 is made up of 15 amino acids. V lost 3 bases and J lost 0, with 10 bases in between. Per the germline V gene, CDR1 is SNHLY and CDR2 is FYNNEI. CDR3 in DNA: TGTGCCAGCAGTGAGGGGCCCCCTAGCACAGATACGCAGTATTTT. Protein sequence: CASSEGPPSTDTQYF.

The chain joins TRBV24-1 to TRBJ1-5, with 7 bases aligning to TRBD1. The germline gives CDR1 KGHDR, CDR2 SFDVKD. This CDR3 has 13 residues. The V and J ends lost 9 bases and 1 base, in that order; junction bases with no gene match: 2. The chain's CDR3 is CATGGQSNQPQHF. The DNA for the CDR3 is TGTGCCACCGGGGGACAGAGCAATCAGCCCCAGCATTTT.

The rearrangement links TRBV30 to TRBJ2-4, with a possible D match to TRBD2 (7 bases). This CDR3 region has 17 residues. The germline V and J ends were trimmed by 2 bases and 8 bases, with 25 bases remaining between them. Looked up from germline, CDR1 is GTSNPN and CDR2 is SVGIG (reference sequence). In nucleotides, the CDR3 is TGTGCCTGGAGTTTCGGGGGGCACAAAGCGGGGTTATACATTCAGTACTTC. The encoded protein is CAWSFGGHKAGLYIQYF. Supplemented by reference TRBV30 and TRBJ2-4, the full variable domain reads SQTIHQWPATLVQPVGSPLSLECTVEGTSNPNLYWYRQAAGRGLQLLFYSVGIGQISSEVPQNLSASRPQDRQFILSSKKLLLSDSGFYLCAWSFGGHKAGLYIQYFGAGTRLSVL.

The chain couples TRBV3-1 (or the pseudogene TRBV3-2) to TRBJ2-7, with 9 bases fitting TRBD1. The CDR3 spans 16 residues. CDR1 LGHDT and CDR2 YNNKEL come from the germline V gene (reference sequence). Germline trimming cut 1 base from V and 3 bases from J; bases unmatched to any gene: 7. CDR3 nucleotide sequence: TGTGCCAGCAGCCAAGTCCGGGACAGGGTATTCTACGAGCAGTACTTC. This sequence encodes CASSQVRDRVFYEQYF.

The CDR3 nucleotides read TGTGCCAGCAGTTTATCTGGACAGGGGGATGAAAAACTGTTTTTT. It specifies CASSLSGQGDEKLFF. V is TRBV28 and J is TRBJ1-4, with 10 bases fitting TRBD1. Trimming at V came to 1 base and at J to 6 bases, leaving 2 bases not matched to a gene. There are 15 residues in the CDR3. Looked up from germline, CDR1 is MDHEN and CDR2 is SYDVKM.

J is TRBJ1-5 and V is TRBV13; TRBD1 matches 10 bases. This CDR3 contains 16 residues. With V trimmed by 0 bases and J by 6 bases, 5 bases remained unmatched. The germline CDR1 and CDR2 sequences are PRHDT and FYEKMQ (reference sequence). CDR3 region: CASSLGGTGDFQPQHF. The CDR3 DNA follows: TGTGCCAGCAGCTTAGGGGGGACAGGGGATTTTCAGCCCCAGCATTTT. Drawing the rest from reference TRBV13 and TRBJ1-5, the complete variable domain is AAGVIQSPRHLIKEKRETATLKCYPIPRHDTVYWYQQGPGQDPQFLISFYEKMQSDKGSIPDRFSAQQFSDYHSELNMSSLELGDSALYFCASSLGGTGDFQPQHFGDGTRLSIL.

The chain carries TRBV5-1 and TRBJ2-3; 7 bases align to TRBD2. The CDR3 extends over 14 amino acids. CDR1 is SGHRS, CDR2 YFSETQ, per germline. V shed 1 base and J 3 bases; nucleotides not matched to a gene: 2. DNA for the CDR3: TGCGCCAGCAGCTTGTTCGGGAGGACAGATACGCAGTATTTT. It encodes CASSLFGRTDTQYF.

This clone was picked up one time. The CDR3 spells CASSYPVLETQYF. In DNA, the CDR3 is TGTGCCAGCAGTTATCCGGTCTTAGAGACCCAGTACTTC. This rearrangement joins TRBV6-9 to TRBJ2-5; D gene ambiguous. Germline assignment: CDR1 MNHGY and CDR2 SVAAGI. Deletions cut 2 bases from V and 4 bases from J, with 8 bases between. This CDR3 contains 13 residues.

The chain is built from TRBV5-1 and TRBJ1-5; the match to TRBD1 covers 7 bases. The germline V gene encodes CDR1 SGHRS and CDR2 YFSETQ. The V segment lost 0 bases and the J segment 4 bases; nucleotides outside the gene matches: 7. The CDR3 extends over 16 amino acids. The CDR3 is CASSLDGRGVNQPQHF. Here the CDR3 DNA reads TGCGCCAGCAGCTTGGATGGCAGGGGGGTGAATCAGCCCCAGCATTTT.

The rearrangement uses TRBV3-1 (or the pseudogene TRBV3-2) and TRBJ1-3; possibly TRBD1 for D (5 bases). CDR1 LGHDT and CDR2 YNNKEL come from the germline V gene (reference sequence). This CDR3 has 16 residues. The germline V and J ends were trimmed by 0 bases and 4 bases, with 13 bases remaining between them. CDR3 coding DNA: TGTGCCAGCAGCCAAGAGGCAGGGCCCGGGGGAAACACCATATATTTT. Encoded protein: CASSQEAGPGGNTIYF.

The chain joins TRBV30 to TRBJ2-5; D is possibly TRBD1 (6 bases). The CDR3 has 14 amino acids. V gave up 0 bases and J gave up 6 bases, with 14 bases separating them. Per germline, CDR1 GTSNPN and CDR2 SVGIG (reference sequence). The DNA of the CDR3 is TGTGCCTGGAGTGTTGGGGGACAAGGGAAGACCCAGTACTTC. It specifies CAWSVGGQGKTQYF.